This T cell receptor (beta chain) is from a study of cytomegalovirus exposure and HLA in healthy donors. Findings and limits, study-wide: Later work showed greater clonal expansion in HLA-associated TCR beta chains than in equally common others. Most subjects' HLA-A and HLA-B alleles were reportedly predicted from TCR beta sequences.

Details on this clone: Its antigen is unknown.

The PCR contained 60 Vbeta and 13 Jbeta primers. Repertoires were generated with immunoSEQ multiplex PCR, while TCRdb's copy carries only in-frame clones and drops some. The sample consists of approximately 110,000 clones, approximately 15% of them appearing once. The CDR3 has 19 amino acids. Germline trimming cut 8 bases from V and 7 bases from J; bases unmatched to any gene: 28. Germline CDR1 reads SQVTM; CDR2 reads ANQGSEA. This chain links TRBV29-1 with TRBJ2-1; 8 bases map to TRBD1. The specimen was PBMCs. This receptor was obtained from a woman between 18 and 29 years old in good health and CMV-seronegative. Here the CDR3 DNA reads TGCAGCACTGTTGTCGGGGGCACACCATGGGGCAGGGGGCGGAATGAGCAGTTCTTC. It specifies CSTVVGGTPWGRGRNEQFF.